The next 28 T cell receptor beta chains were all read from a single sample in a study of T cell responses to AZD1222 COVID-19 vaccine. Libraries were prepared by immunoSEQ multiplex PCR; TCRdb keeps only in-frame clonotypes and omits some of them. The sample contains 150,000 or so clones, more than 75% of which appear only once. The material was peripheral blood, obtained on day 0 of AZD1222 vaccination. The receptors were sampled from an adult in good health.

This rearrangement joins TRBV24-1 to TRBJ2-3; D uncertain. The CDR3 is 13 amino acids. Germline V CDR1 and CDR2: KGHDR, SFDVKD. Trimming left V 9 bases short and J 3 bases short, with 12 bases between. The CDR3 is CATLGKGTDTQYF. The CDR3 region has the DNA TGTGCCACCCTGGGAAAGGGAACAGATACGCAGTATTTT.

The chain combines TRBV3-1 (or the pseudogene TRBV3-2) with TRBJ1-5, with 8 bases that match TRBD1. CDR1 is LGHDT and CDR2 is YNNKEL in the germline V gene (reference sequence). This CDR3 has 14 residues. With V trimmed by 4 bases and J by 7 bases, 6 bases remained unmatched. Written as DNA, the CDR3 is TGTGCCAGCAGCCTGGACAGGGTGGGCCAGCCCCAGCATTTT. Translating it yields CASSLDRVGQPQHF.

This sequence joins TRBV13 and TRBJ2-5; TRBD2 might be the D (6 bases). Per germline, CDR1 PRHDT and CDR2 FYEKMQ (reference sequence). The V end lost 1 base, the J end lost 4 bases, and 7 bases lay between the germline ends. CDR3 length: 13 residues. The chain's CDR3 is CASSLAGVETQYF. The CDR3 DNA follows: TGTGCCAGCAGCTTAGCGGGGGTAGAGACCCAGTACTTC.

Only a few counts were recorded for this clone. CDR3 region: CASSFLAGVGEQFF. CDR3 in DNA: TGTGCCAGCAGCTTTTTAGCGGGAGTGGGAGAGCAGTTCTTC. The chain uses TRBV11-2 and TRBJ2-1, with 9 bases aligning to TRBD2. After removal of 3 bases from V and 10 bases from J, the junction contained 7 bases not matched to a gene. The length of the CDR3 is 14 residues. Germline-derived CDR1 and CDR2 are SGHAT and FQNNGV.

The chain has TRBV5-1 and TRBJ2-1; maybe TRBD2 (6 bases). The CDR3 consists of 14 residues. Germline V lookup: CDR1 SGHRS, CDR2 YFSETQ. Between the trimmed V and J ends, which lost 3 bases and 6 bases, there was a span of 13 bases. CDR3 nucleotides: TGCGCCAGCAGCTGGAGGGCTAACTCCAATGAGCAGTTCTTC. Protein sequence: CASSWRANSNEQFF.

This chain connects TRBV4-1 to TRBJ1-5; D remains ambiguous. CDR1 is MGHRA and CDR2 is YSYEKL in the germline V gene. Deletions cut 1 base from V and 4 bases from J, with 11 bases between. The CDR3 has 15 amino acids. The CDR3 loop is CASSQAGVGNQPQHF. The CDR3 bases are TGCGCCAGCAGCCAAGCCGGGGTAGGGAATCAGCCCCAGCATTTT.

The rearrangement links TRBV6-5 to TRBJ2-3, with TRBD2 matching over 8 bases. This CDR3 comprises 15 residues. After removal of 10 bases from V and 4 bases from J, the junction contained 13 bases not matched to a gene. Germline loops: CDR1 MNHEY, CDR2 SVGAGI. As DNA, the CDR3 is TGTGCCACCAAGGGGCGGGGGGCGCAGGCAGATACGCAGTATTTT. This translates into CATKGRGAQADTQYF.

The chain carries TRBV12-2 and TRBJ2-1. TRBV12-2 is labeled a pseudogene. The length of the CDR3 is 13 residues. The chain's CDR3 is CASRLTEYNEQFF. CDR3 DNA: TGTGCAAGTCGCTTGACGGAATACAATGAGCAGTTCTTC.

This rearrangement joins TRBV6-5 to TRBJ2-7; maybe TRBD1 (6 bases). Trimming took 11 bases from V and 1 from J, leaving 15 bases between them. CDR1 and CDR2 from the germline V gene are MNHEY and SVGAGI. The CDR3 is 13 amino acids. CDR3 region: CAGTRGGSYEQYF. DNA of the CDR3: TGTGCCGGCACGAGAGGGGGTTCCTACGAGCAGTACTTC.

The chain employs TRBV5-4 and TRBJ2-7; TRBD2 agrees at 10 bases. The CDR3 is 15 residues long. CDR1 is SGHNT, CDR2 YYREEE, per germline (reference sequence). Germline trimming cut 4 bases from V and 3 bases from J; bases unmatched to any gene: 7. The CDR3 bases are TGTGCCAGCAGCGGAACTAGCGGGGTTAACTACGAGCAGTACTTC. Protein sequence: CASSGTSGVNYEQYF.

The chain joins TRBV5-1 to TRBJ2-1; perhaps TRBD2 as D (5 bases). This CDR3 has 14 amino acids. Trimming pared 2 bases from V and 2 bases from J, leaving 8 bases between. Germline loops: CDR1 SGHRS, CDR2 YFSETQ. The CDR3 spells CASSLSGAYNEQFF. In DNA form, the CDR3 reads TGCGCCAGCAGCTTAAGCGGAGCCTACAATGAGCAGTTCTTC.

V is TRBV6-2 or TRBV6-3 and J is TRBJ1-5; D call uncertain. This CDR3 region has 12 residues. V was cut by 6 bases and J by 9 bases, with 12 bases left in between. CDR1 and CDR2 (germline): MNHEY, SVGEGT. The CDR3 loop reads CASSPRNWPQHF. The CDR3 DNA reads as TGTGCCAGCAGCCCTCGAAACTGGCCCCAGCATTTT.

The rearrangement uses TRBV3-1 (or the pseudogene TRBV3-2) and TRBJ1-2; D is ambiguous. V was clipped by 0 bases and J by 1 base, with 6 bases between them. Germline V gene data show CDR1 as LGHDT and CDR2 as YNNKEL (reference sequence). The CDR3 extends over 14 amino acids. The CDR3 here is CASSQDIGNYGYTF. CDR3 bases: TGTGCCAGCAGCCAAGATATTGGTAACTATGGCTACACCTTC.

The chain couples TRBV19 to TRBJ1-1; maybe TRBD1 (5 bases). The CDR3 loop spans 13 amino acids. The V gene lost 3 bases and the J gene lost 5 bases, with 10 bases spanning the gap. Germline V gene lookup returns CDR1 LNHDA and CDR2 SQIVND (reference sequence). CDR3 DNA: TGTGCCAGTAGTATGACGGGGGGGACTGAAGCTTTCTTT. Its protein is CASSMTGGTEAFF.

The chain recombines TRBV4-2 with TRBJ2-7; D remains ambiguous. CDR1 is LGHNA and CDR2 is YNFKEQ in the germline V gene. V was pared by 0 bases and J by 9 bases, with 9 bases between. This CDR3 spans 12 amino acids. In nucleotides, the CDR3 is TGTGCCAGCAGCCAAGATAAGGTCCCGCAGTACTTC. Amino acids: CASSQDKVPQYF.

V usage is TRBV27 and J usage is TRBJ1-2; D is uncertain. There are 15 residues in the CDR3. CDR1 is MNHEY and CDR2 is SMNVEV in the germline V gene (reference sequence). Trimming left V 3 bases short and J 0 bases short, with 11 bases between. In nucleotides, the CDR3 is TGTGCCAGCAGTTTGGGTGGAGTAGCTAACTATGGCTACACCTTC. Translated: CASSLGGVANYGYTF.

This chain connects TRBV10-1 to TRBJ1-2; TRBD1 might be the D (5 bases). Trimming left V 5 bases short and J 8 bases short, with 12 bases between. Per germline, CDR1 WNHNN and CDR2 SYGVQD (reference sequence). The CDR3 consists of 12 residues. Written as DNA, the CDR3 is TGCGCCAGCAGTTGCGGGGGAGACGGCTACACCTTC. Translated, it gives CASSCGGDGYTF.

As regards this clone: The same CDR3 arises from other DNA sequences in this sample as well. The gene calls are TRBV13 and TRBJ1-5; no definite D call. The length of the CDR3 is 12 residues. Per germline, CDR1 PRHDT and CDR2 FYEKMQ (reference sequence). The V end was cut by 0 bases, the J end by 7 bases, with 4 bases between. The CDR3 spells CASSLGGQPQHF. Written as DNA, the CDR3 is TGTGCCAGCAGCTTAGGGGGACAGCCCCAGCATTTT.

The chain joins TRBV5-1 to TRBJ1-4, with a possible D match to TRBD1 (6 bases). V shed 1 base and J shed 7 bases, with 11 bases lying between them. Looked up from germline, CDR1 is SGHRS and CDR2 is YFSETQ. The CDR3 sequence is 14 residues long. This CDR3 is CASSLNTGSEKLFF. The CDR3 DNA is TGCGCCAGCAGCTTGAATACAGGGAGTGAAAAACTGTTTTTT.

The table lists this clone with a count of one. J is TRBJ1-5 and V is TRBV28, with a possible D match to TRBD1 (5 bases). CDR3 length equals 15 residues. Germline values: CDR1 MDHEN, CDR2 SYDVKM. V gave up 5 bases and J gave up 9 bases, with 20 bases separating them. CDR3 sequence: CASSNAGTRAGPQHF. For the CDR3, the DNA is TGTGCCAGCAGTAACGCAGGGACGCGGGCTGGGCCCCAGCATTTT.

This chain joins TRBV6-5 and TRBJ1-1; 10 positions agree with TRBD1. Germline-derived CDR1 and CDR2 are MNHEY and SVGAGI. This CDR3 contains 15 residues. V shed 6 bases and J 1 base; nucleotides not matched to a gene: 5. CDR3 amino acids: CASSRRDRGNTEAFF. CDR3 sequence (DNA): TGTGCCAGCAGCCGCCGGGACAGGGGGAACACTGAAGCTTTCTTT.

The rearrangement links TRBV6-5 to TRBJ2-7; 9 bases map to TRBD1. J was trimmed by 2 bases and V by 8 bases; bases with no gene match: 7. Germline CDR1 MNHEY, CDR2 SVGAGI. The CDR3 is 14 amino acids. Written as DNA, the CDR3 is TGTGCCAGCTCTGAGCGGGACAGGGCCTACGAGCAGTACTTC. Translating it yields CASSERDRAYEQYF.

The chain uses TRBV29-1 and TRBJ2-5, with D maybe TRBD1 (5 bases). The CDR3 runs 13 residues. The ends were cut back, 0 bases at V and 4 bases at J, with 9 bases in the middle. Per the germline V gene, CDR1 is SQVTM and CDR2 is ANQGSEA. DNA of the CDR3: TGCAGCGTTGAAGACAGGGCTTCAGAGACCCAGTACTTC. Protein product: CSVEDRASETQYF.

This chain joins TRBV5-1 and TRBJ2-1; D is unresolved. The ends were cut back, 1 base at V and 5 bases at J, with 16 bases in the middle. CDR3 length: 16 residues. Germline loops: CDR1 SGHRS, CDR2 YFSETQ. DNA for the CDR3: TGCGCCAGCAGCTTGACAGTCCAACTTTGGGACAATGAGCAGTTCTTC. Encoded protein: CASSLTVQLWDNEQFF.

The chain uses TRBV5-6 and TRBJ2-3; TRBD2 matches at 8 bases. V trimming: 0 bases; J trimming: 1 base; junction bases outside the gene matches: 7. Per the germline V gene, CDR1 is SGHDT and CDR2 is YYEEEE. The CDR3 spans 17 residues. Written as DNA, the CDR3 is TGTGCCAGCAGCTTGGCGGGGGGGCCGGGAGGCACAGATACGCAGTATTTT. Encoded protein: CASSLAGGPGGTDTQYF.

This sequence joins TRBV9 and TRBJ2-3; TRBD1 matches at 10 bases. Losses at the gene ends were 3 bases for V and 4 bases for J; bases not matched to a gene: 8. Germline V gene lookup returns CDR1 SGDLS and CDR2 YYNGEE. The CDR3 totals 16 residues. Here the CDR3 DNA reads TGTGCCAGCAGCGCAGGGGCTGGACAGGGGGCAGATACGCAGTATTTT. As protein: CASSAGAGQGADTQYF.

This sequence joins TRBV25-1 and TRBJ1-1, with D possibly TRBD1 on 6 matching bases. Trimming took off 1 base at V and 1 base at J, with 13 bases between the two ends. CDR3 size: 16 residues. Germline CDR1 and CDR2: MGHDK and SYGVNS. The CDR3 is CASSEWGHYSNTEAFF. CDR3 in DNA: TGTGCCAGCAGTGAATGGGGACATTACTCGAACACTGAAGCTTTCTTT.

The V gene is TRBV7-2, the J gene TRBJ1-5, with D possibly being TRBD1 (6 bases). In germline, CDR1 is SGHTA, CDR2 FQGNSA. V lost 5 bases and J lost 5, with 16 bases in between. This CDR3 has 15 residues. In DNA form, the CDR3 reads TGTGCCAGCAGCCCGTGGGGGGCGAGGGATCAGCCCCAGCATTTT. Protein: CASSPWGARDQPQHF.